Listed here are 32 T cell receptor beta chains from one sample, sequenced in a study of Ad26.COV2.S vaccination and SARS-CoV-2 variants. Some clones are missing from TCRdb's copy, which holds only in-frame ones; the method was immunoSEQ multiplex PCR. This table has approximately 410,000 clones, over 80% appearing once. Treatment reported: around 19 received Ad26.COV2.S at low or high dose, single or two shots; 5 received placebo; per-sample allocation not given. Sampling happened 63 days after the first vaccine or placebo injection. The sequences come from peripheral blood, collected in a trial of Ad26.COV2.S vaccine versus placebo. These receptors were obtained from a person between 18 and 65 years old who received the Ad26.COV2.S COVID-19 vaccine or a placebo.

In the case of this clone: In the same sample, other DNA sequences code for this CDR3. J is TRBJ2-7 and V is TRBV19; possibly TRBD1 for D (6 bases). This CDR3 has 14 residues. Trimming cost V 3 bases and J 1 base, with 10 bases left between them. Germline-derived CDR1 and CDR2 are LNHDA and SQIVND (reference sequence). This CDR3 reads CASSIGQGSYEQYF. The CDR3 DNA reads TGTGCCAGTAGTATCGGTCAGGGGTCCTACGAGCAGTACTTC.

The chain recombines TRBV30 with TRBJ2-3; TRBD2 matches at 10 bases. The CDR3 is 17 amino acids. CDR1 is GTSNPN and CDR2 is SVGIG in the germline V gene (reference sequence). The junction had 8 bases not matched to a gene; V was cut back by 0 bases and J by 2 bases. CDR3 residues: CAWSVGTSASNTDTQYF. The CDR3 DNA reads as TGTGCCTGGAGTGTCGGGACTAGCGCTAGTAACACAGATACGCAGTATTTT. Full variable domain (rest looked up from reference TRBV30 and TRBJ2-3): SQTIHQWPATLVQPVGSPLSLECTVEGTSNPNLYWYRQAAGRGLQLLFYSVGIGQISSEVPQNLSASRPQDRQFILSSKKLLLSDSGFYLCAWSVGTSASNTDTQYFGPGTRLTVL.

The chain joins TRBV7-2 to TRBJ1-1; no reliable D call. In germline, CDR1 is SGHTA, CDR2 FQGNSA. This CDR3 comprises 14 residues. The V gene lost 2 bases and the J gene lost 0 bases, with 7 bases spanning the gap. CDR3 region: CASSLPPMNTEAFF. DNA of the CDR3: TGTGCCAGCAGCTTACCGCCGATGAACACTGAAGCTTTCTTT.

V gene TRBV28 combines with J gene TRBJ1-5, with D perhaps matching TRBD1 (6 bases). V was shortened by 3 bases and J by 0 bases, with 15 bases between the two germline ends. CDR1 is MDHEN, CDR2 SYDVKM, per germline. The CDR3 totals 17 residues. CDR3 nucleotide sequence: TGTGCCAGCAGTTTCCCCCAGGGGCGGGTTAGCAATCAGCCCCAGCATTTT. It specifies CASSFPQGRVSNQPQHF.

In DNA form, the CDR3 reads TGTGCCAGCAGCCCCGGGACAACGTACCAAGAGACCCAGTACTTC. This codes for CASSPGTTYQETQYF. The rearrangement uses TRBV6-5 and TRBJ2-5; weak D call: TRBD1 (6 bases). Trimming removed 6 bases at V and 0 bases at J, with 14 bases between. This CDR3 has 15 amino acids. Germline CDR1 and CDR2: MNHEY and SVGAGI.

V and J are TRBV28 and TRBJ2-7; D possibly corresponds to TRBD2 (5 bases). Germline CDR1 MDHEN, CDR2 SYDVKM. V gave up 8 bases and J gave up 9 bases, with 14 bases separating them. There are 11 residues in the CDR3. CDR3: CASHRSEGQYF. CDR3 in DNA: TGTGCCAGCCACCGCTCTGAGGGGCAGTACTTC.

V and J are TRBV7-2 and TRBJ2-7; D ambiguous. The germline V gene has CDR1 SGHTA and CDR2 FQGNSA. The CDR3 covers 12 residues. V lost 4 bases and J 3 bases, leaving 7 bases between the germline ends. The CDR3 DNA follows: TGTGCCAGCAGCTATCTAGGCTACGAGCAGTACTTC. Residues: CASSYLGYEQYF. Full variable domain (outside the CDR3, taken from reference TRBV7-2 and TRBJ2-7): GAGVSQSPSNKVTEKGKDVELRCDPISGHTALYWYRQSLGQGLEFLIYFQGNSAPDKSGLPSDRFSAERTGGSVSTLTIQRTQQEDSAVYLCASSYLGYEQYFGPGTRLTVT.

The rearrangement joins TRBV9 to TRBJ1-3; D may be TRBD1 (5 bases). The CDR3 has 15 residues. With 0 bases removed from V and 2 bases from J, the gap between germline ends came to 9 bases. Germline V gene data show CDR1 as SGDLS and CDR2 as YYNGEE. The chain's CDR3 is CASSVASGAGNTIYF. The CDR3 DNA is TGTGCCAGCAGCGTAGCATCGGGGGCTGGAAACACCATATATTTT.

Many counts were recorded for this clone. The V call is TRBV3-1 (or the pseudogene TRBV3-2), the J call TRBJ1-1, with D uncertain. The CDR3 length is 10 residues. In germline, CDR1 is LGHDT, CDR2 YNNKEL (reference sequence). V lost 6 bases to trimming and J lost 3 bases, with 2 bases between them. CDR3 protein: CASRDTEAFF. In nucleotides, the CDR3 is TGTGCCAGCAGGGACACTGAAGCTTTCTTT.

V usage is TRBV27 and J usage is TRBJ2-3, with 10 bases that match TRBD1. J lost 2 bases, V lost 5 bases, and 13 bases had no gene match. From germline, CDR1 is MNHEY and CDR2 SMNVEV (reference sequence). This CDR3 region has 18 residues. The CDR3 DNA follows: TGTGCCAGCAGTCCTACTCCCCCCGGGACAGGGGTCACAGATACGCAGTATTTT. Translating it yields CASSPTPPGTGVTDTQYF.

This rearrangement joins TRBV14 to TRBJ2-3; TRBD1 aligns across 10 bases. This CDR3 spans 17 amino acids. The germline gives CDR1 SGHDN, CDR2 FVKESK. With V trimmed by 0 bases and J by 3 bases, 6 bases remained unmatched. The CDR3 reads CASSQDDEGQGTDTQYF. In DNA, the CDR3 is TGTGCCAGCAGCCAAGATGACGAGGGACAGGGGACAGATACGCAGTATTTT.

This sequence joins TRBV19 and TRBJ2-7; D is undetermined. The CDR3 spans 15 residues. Germline V gene sequence: CDR1 LNHDA, CDR2 SQIVND (reference sequence). Deletions cut 7 bases from V and 2 bases from J, with 18 bases between. The CDR3 sequence is CASTPGTSFPYEQYF. CDR3 DNA sequence: TGTGCCAGTACTCCGGGCACCAGCTTTCCCTACGAGCAGTACTTC.

The rearrangement joins TRBV27 to TRBJ2-1; no firm D call. The germline V gene encodes CDR1 MNHEY and CDR2 SMNVEV (reference sequence). V lost 5 bases, J lost 4 bases, and 21 bases lay in between. There are 17 residues in the CDR3. CDR3 nucleotides: TGTGCCAGCAGTACGTGGACGGGTCCCAGCGAGTACAATGAGCAGTTCTTC. It codes for CASSTWTGPSEYNEQFF.

The chain is built from TRBV27 and TRBJ2-7, with 7 bases fitting TRBD1. V lost 4 bases to trimming and J lost 3 bases; unmatched junction nucleotides: 12. The CDR3 runs 16 residues. CDR1 is MNHEY, CDR2 SMNVEV, per germline (reference sequence). The DNA of the CDR3 is TGTGCCAGCAGTTCCTCTGACAGGGTGGGTTTCTACGAGCAGTACTTC. As protein: CASSSSDRVGFYEQYF.

The chain has TRBV15 and TRBJ1-1; 7 positions agree with TRBD1. CDR1 is LNHNV and CDR2 is YYDKDF in the germline V gene (reference sequence). V lost 5 bases, J lost 5 bases, and 11 bases stayed unmatched. The CDR3 has 15 amino acids. The CDR3 sequence is CATSSPTGKRTEAFF. The CDR3 nucleotides read TGTGCCACCAGCTCTCCGACAGGGAAGAGGACTGAAGCTTTCTTT.

The rearrangement joins TRBV4-3 to TRBJ2-6, with 12 nucleotides matching TRBD1. The CDR3 has 18 residues. In germline, CDR1 is LGHNA, CDR2 YSLEER. After removal of 5 bases from V and 2 bases from J, the junction contained 7 bases not matched to a gene. This CDR3 is CASSISGTGGAGANVLTF. CDR3 nucleotides: TGCGCCAGCAGCATCTCCGGGACAGGGGGCGCTGGGGCCAACGTCCTGACTTTC.

The chain joins TRBV3-1 (or the pseudogene TRBV3-2) to TRBJ2-7; TRBD1 aligns across 9 bases. With 2 bases clipped from V and 3 bases from J, the junction kept 2 bases outside the gene matches. This CDR3 is built from 14 residues. Germline lookup yields CDR1 LGHDT and CDR2 YNNKEL (reference sequence). CDR3 residues: CASSQPGQGYEQYF. CDR3 nucleotide sequence: TGTGCCAGCAGCCAACCGGGACAGGGCTACGAGCAGTACTTC.

The V gene is TRBV28, the J gene TRBJ1-2; D uncertain. This CDR3 spans 14 amino acids. Trimming took off 6 bases at V and 8 bases at J, with 19 bases between the two ends. Germline CDR1 MDHEN, CDR2 SYDVKM. CDR3 nucleotides: TGTGCCAGCAGCCACGATCGGGGTATTTACGGCTACACCTTC. This gives the protein CASSHDRGIYGYTF.

The table lists this clone with a count of one. This chain joins TRBV6-6 and TRBJ2-5; 7 bases line up with TRBD2. The germline CDR1 and CDR2 sequences are MNHNY and SVGAGI (reference sequence). CDR3 length equals 16 residues. The ends lost 8 bases at V and 2 bases at J; junction bases unmatched: 14. CDR3 amino acids: CASGPSGEPKQETQYF. The CDR3 region has the DNA TGTGCCAGCGGCCCTAGCGGCGAACCTAAACAAGAGACCCAGTACTTC.

This clone is a singleton in its sample. V gene TRBV5-5 combines with J gene TRBJ2-3, with D hard to call. The CDR3 contains 16 residues. The germline V and J ends were trimmed by 5 bases and 2 bases, with 18 bases remaining between them. Germline assignment: CDR1 SGHKS and CDR2 YYEKEE (reference sequence). Here the CDR3 DNA reads TGTGCCAGCAGTACCGATAGTGATCCCCCCACAGATACGCAGTATTTT. Its protein is CASSTDSDPPTDTQYF. Full variable domain (missing parts from reference TRBV5-5 and TRBJ2-3): DAGVTQSPTHLIKTRGQQVTLRCSPISGHKSVSWYQQVLGQGPQFIFQYYEKEERGRGNFPDRFSARQFPNYSSELNVNALLLGDSALYLCASSTDSDPPTDTQYFGPGTRLTVL.

Comments on this clone: Other DNA variants within this sample encode the same CDR3. The chain has TRBV19 and TRBJ1-2, with TRBD1 as a possible D gene (6 bases). Trimming took off 3 bases at V and 6 bases at J, with 11 bases between the two ends. The germline V gene has CDR1 LNHDA and CDR2 SQIVND (reference sequence). The CDR3 has 13 amino acids. CDR3 amino acids: CASSIGGADGYTF. In nucleotides, the CDR3 is TGTGCCAGTAGTATTGGGGGCGCCGATGGCTACACCTTC.

The rearrangement links TRBV7-9 to TRBJ2-3; TRBD2 might be the D (5 bases). V lost 6 bases and J lost 5, with 15 bases in between. This CDR3 comprises 14 residues. CDR1 is SEHNR, CDR2 FQNEAQ, per germline (reference sequence). This chain's CDR3 is CASSTRERGDTQYF. CDR3 DNA sequence: TGTGCCAGCAGTACAAGGGAACGGGGAGATACGCAGTATTTT.

The V and J genes are TRBV12-3 or TRBV12-4 and TRBJ2-7; D call uncertain. The ends were cut back, 4 bases at V and 1 base at J, with 8 bases in the middle. The CDR3 length is 13 residues. The DNA for the CDR3 is TGTGCCAGCAGTTCCTCAGTTTCCTACGAGCAGTACTTC. Its translation is CASSSSVSYEQYF.

The chain couples TRBV2 to TRBJ2-7; 11 bases agree with TRBD2. The CDR3 spans 15 residues. Trimming cost V 4 bases and J 6 bases; bases outside gene matches: 8. Germline values: CDR1 SNHLY, CDR2 FYNNEI. The CDR3 region has the DNA TGTGCCAGCAGTGTAGCGGGGGGGCGTCCTCGCGAGCAGTACTTC. Its translation: CASSVAGGRPREQYF.

The V gene is TRBV9, the J gene TRBJ2-5; no definite D call. This CDR3 has 15 amino acids. CDR1 is SGDLS, CDR2 YYNGEE, per germline. V gave up 0 bases and J gave up 5 bases, with 14 bases separating them. The CDR3 loop is CASSVGGVVLETQYF. The CDR3 coding sequence is TGTGCCAGCAGCGTAGGTGGGGTCGTGCTGGAGACCCAGTACTTC.

This rearrangement joins TRBV7-2 to TRBJ2-7; 12 positions agree with TRBD1. The germline V gene encodes CDR1 SGHTA and CDR2 FQGNSA. Trimming at V came to 1 base and at J to 7 bases, leaving 5 bases not matched to a gene. This CDR3 has 15 amino acids. The CDR3 spells CASSLGGQGAREQYF. The CDR3 nucleotides read TGTGCCAGCAGCTTAGGGGGACAGGGGGCAAGAGAGCAGTACTTC.

The chain joins TRBV5-4 to TRBJ2-3, with 11 bases lining up with TRBD2. Per germline, CDR1 SGHNT and CDR2 YYREEE (reference sequence). This CDR3 has 15 residues. The trim removed 4 bases at V and 5 bases at J, leaving 6 bases unmatched. The DNA of the CDR3 is TGTGCCAGCAGCCGCATAGCGGGGGGGGGAGATACGCAGTATTTT. This gives the protein CASSRIAGGGDTQYF.

V gene TRBV6-1 combines with J gene TRBJ1-5; D gene uncertain. Germline V lookup: CDR1 MNHNS, CDR2 SASEGT. This CDR3 region has 14 residues. The V gene lost 0 bases and the J gene lost 1 base, with 4 bases spanning the gap. DNA of the CDR3: TGTGCCAGCAGTGAAGCTTTGAGCAATCAGCCCCAGCATTTT. As protein: CASSEALSNQPQHF.

This chain uses TRBV3-1 (or the pseudogene TRBV3-2) with TRBJ1-1; D may be TRBD1 (6 bases). Germline V gene lookup returns CDR1 LGHDT and CDR2 YNNKEL (reference sequence). CDR3 size: 15 residues. Trimming left V 1 base short and J 10 bases short, with 19 bases between. The CDR3: CASSQVFRGRVGAFF. For the CDR3, the DNA is TGTGCCAGCAGCCAAGTTTTCAGGGGCAGGGTGGGAGCTTTCTTT.

V and J are TRBV6-5 and TRBJ2-7, with D perhaps TRBD2 (5 bases). The CDR3 extends over 13 amino acids. V lost 3 bases, J lost 6 bases, and 12 bases lay in between. Germline V gene data show CDR1 as MNHEY and CDR2 as SVGAGI. CDR3 DNA: TGTGCCAGCAGTTATGGGAGCCCTCCCGAGCAGTACTTC. This codes for CASSYGSPPEQYF.

In regard to this clone: The sample carries other DNA sequences with the same CDR3. The chain joins TRBV27 to TRBJ1-1, with D perhaps TRBD1 (6 bases). The germline V gene encodes CDR1 MNHEY and CDR2 SMNVEV (reference sequence). Trimming removed 5 bases from V and 4 bases from J, with 11 bases in between. This CDR3 comprises 13 residues. The CDR3 DNA follows: TGTGCCAGCAGTCTGAGCAGGGGCACTGAAGCTTTCTTT. Translation gives CASSLSRGTEAFF.

The rearrangement joins TRBV10-3 to TRBJ1-1; D possibly corresponds to TRBD1 (5 bases). Trimming took 6 bases from V and 2 from J, leaving 19 bases between them. CDR3 length equals 16 residues. Germline CDR1 is ENHRY and CDR2 is SYGVKD. The CDR3 spells CAIRPATKGPNTEAFF. In nucleotides, the CDR3 is TGTGCCATCAGACCAGCCACGAAGGGACCTAACACTGAAGCTTTCTTT.